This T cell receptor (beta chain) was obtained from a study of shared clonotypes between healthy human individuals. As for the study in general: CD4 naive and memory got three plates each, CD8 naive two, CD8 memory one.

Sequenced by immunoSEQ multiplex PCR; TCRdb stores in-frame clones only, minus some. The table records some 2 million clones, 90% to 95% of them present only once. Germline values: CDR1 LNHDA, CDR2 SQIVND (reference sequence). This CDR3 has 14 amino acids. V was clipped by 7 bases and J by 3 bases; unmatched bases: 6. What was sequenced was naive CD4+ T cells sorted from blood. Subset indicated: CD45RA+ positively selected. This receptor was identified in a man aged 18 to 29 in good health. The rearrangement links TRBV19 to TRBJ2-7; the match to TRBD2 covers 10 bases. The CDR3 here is CASKKTSGFYEQYF. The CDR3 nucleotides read TGTGCCAGTAAAAAGACTAGCGGGTTCTACGAGCAGTACTTC.